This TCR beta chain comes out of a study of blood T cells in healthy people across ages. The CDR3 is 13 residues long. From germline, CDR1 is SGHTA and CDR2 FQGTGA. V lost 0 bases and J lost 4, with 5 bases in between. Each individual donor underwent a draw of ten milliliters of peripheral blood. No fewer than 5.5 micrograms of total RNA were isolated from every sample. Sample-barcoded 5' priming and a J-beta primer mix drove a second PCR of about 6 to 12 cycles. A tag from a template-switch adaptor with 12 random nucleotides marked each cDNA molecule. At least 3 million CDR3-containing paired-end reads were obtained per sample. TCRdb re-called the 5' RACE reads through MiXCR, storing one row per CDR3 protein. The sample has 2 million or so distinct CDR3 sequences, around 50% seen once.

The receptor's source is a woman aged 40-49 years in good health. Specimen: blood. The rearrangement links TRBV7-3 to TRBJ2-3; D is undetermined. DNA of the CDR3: TGTGCCAGCAGCTTAACAACATCAGATACGCAGTATTTT. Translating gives CASSLTTSDTQYF.